The present T cell receptor beta chain was sequenced within a study of vaccination and CD4 T cells after COVID-19. Documented treatment: approximately nine-day PBMC culture with coronavirus spike peptide pools or control peptides (ViraFEST assay). About this clonotype itself: Its antigen is not known.

The CDR3 contains 13 residues. The germline V gene has CDR1 DFQATT and CDR2 SNEGSKA (reference sequence). The germline V and J ends were trimmed by 3 bases and 2 bases, with 9 bases remaining between them. The Oncomine TCR Beta short-read assay was applied to DNA of cultured CD4+ T cells. One entry per CDR3 protein, called by TCRdb with MiXCR from the PCR reads. Of about 15,000 distinct CDR3 sequences in the sample, around 55% were seen once. Sequenced material: CD4+ T cells from blood, cultured in vitro. This clonotype was obtained from a human donor who had recovered from COVID-19. The J gene is TRBJ2-3, the V gene TRBV20-1, with D hard to call. The CDR3 region has the DNA TGCAGTGCTAGTCTCGACTCCACAGATACGCAGTATTTT. Amino acid sequence: CSASLDSTDTQYF.